This T cell receptor (beta chain) came from a study of blood T cells in healthy people across ages. This clonotype occurred a few times. The CDR3 consists of 15 residues. Trimming at V came to 5 bases and at J to 5 bases, leaving 8 bases not matched to a gene. Germline CDR1 reads MNHEY; CDR2 reads SMNVEV (reference sequence). A second PCR, run for about 7 to 11 cycles, used a sample-barcoded 5' primer plus a J-beta primer mix. Using its own MiXCR run on the 5' RACE reads, TCRdb lists one record per CDR3 protein. This sample carries roughly 800,000 distinct CDR3 sequences, 20% to 30% of them seen once, and the ten largest clones take 9.4%. Those donating, healthy Caucasian individuals from Russia, were aged about 6 to 90. In addition, the sample was reused for a study of T cells of mothers and their children.

This clonotype was obtained from a boy younger than 18 in good health. Specimen: blood. This chain joins TRBV27 and TRBJ2-1, with 8 positions matching TRBD2. In DNA form, the CDR3 reads TGTGCCAGCAGTAAACCGGGACTAGGAGACAATGAGCAGTTCTTC. It translates to CASSKPGLGDNEQFF.